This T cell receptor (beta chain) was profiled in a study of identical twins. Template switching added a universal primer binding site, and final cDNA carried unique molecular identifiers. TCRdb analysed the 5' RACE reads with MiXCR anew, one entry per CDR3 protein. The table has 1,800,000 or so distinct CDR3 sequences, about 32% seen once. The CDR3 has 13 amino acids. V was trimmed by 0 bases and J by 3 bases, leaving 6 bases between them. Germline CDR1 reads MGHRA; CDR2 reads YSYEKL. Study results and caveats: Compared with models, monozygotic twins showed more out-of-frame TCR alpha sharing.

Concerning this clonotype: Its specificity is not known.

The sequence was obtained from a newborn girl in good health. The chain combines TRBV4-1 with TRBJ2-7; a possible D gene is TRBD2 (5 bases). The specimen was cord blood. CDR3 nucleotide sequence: TGCGCCAGCAGCCAAGAGGAGGACTACGAGCAGTACTTC. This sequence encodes CASSQEEDYEQYF.